One sample yielded the 15 T cell receptor beta chains listed below, sequenced in a study of blood T cells in healthy people across ages. For the second PCR, which ran for roughly 6 to 12 cycles, a sample-barcoded 5' primer and a J-beta primer mix were used. MiXCR, applied by TCRdb to the 5' RACE reads, yields one record per CDR3 protein. The data contain around 850,000 distinct CDR3 sequences, under 40% of them singletons. Source material: blood. All receptors come from a man younger than 35 in good health.

Details on this clonotype: One junction end disagrees with the germline gene, perhaps due to a read error. The chain has TRBV4-1 and TRBJ1-2; D is perhaps TRBD1 (6 bases). The CDR3 sequence is 13 residues long. Per the germline V gene, CDR1 is MGHRA and CDR2 is YSYEKL. The CDR3 protein is CACSQGGVNGYTF. As DNA, the CDR3 is TGCGCCTGCAGCCAAGGGGGGGTTAATGGCTACACCTTC.

The chain employs TRBV6-2 or TRBV6-3 and TRBJ2-2; tentative D call: TRBD2 (6 bases). Germline V gene lookup returns CDR1 MNHEY and CDR2 SVGEGT. The CDR3 runs to 15 residues. Trimming took off 5 bases at V and 6 bases at J, with 16 bases between the two ends. CDR3 sequence reads: CASSLLREQSGELFF. Written as DNA, the CDR3 is TGTGCCAGCAGTCTCCTGCGGGAACAGTCCGGGGAGCTGTTTTTT.

This chain joins TRBV7-2 and TRBJ1-5, with 7 bases identical to TRBD1. The V gene's germline CDR1 is SGHTA and CDR2 FQGNSA. V shed 5 bases and J 3 bases; nucleotides not matched to a gene: 7. The CDR3 extends over 15 amino acids. CDR3 nucleotide sequence: TGTGCCAGCAGCCAACTAGGGGGCTACAATCAGCCCCAGCATTTT. Translation: CASSQLGGYNQPQHF.

CDR3 amino acids: CASSLESGGGWSNEQYF. In nucleotides, the CDR3 is TGCGCCAGCAGCTTAGAGTCCGGCGGGGGCTGGAGCAATGAGCAGTACTTC. The gene calls are TRBV5-1 and TRBJ2-5, with TRBD2 as a possible D gene (7 bases). V gave up 2 bases and J gave up 11 bases, with 28 bases separating them. The CDR3 runs 17 residues. From germline, CDR1 is SGHRS and CDR2 YFSETQ.

The rearrangement uses TRBV14 and TRBJ2-7; D is unresolved. The germline V and J ends were trimmed by 4 bases and 2 bases, with 18 bases remaining between them. Germline loops: CDR1 SGHDN, CDR2 FVKESK. The length of the CDR3 is 16 residues. The chain's CDR3 is CASSRSFGVGTYEQYF. In nucleotides, the CDR3 is TGTGCCAGCAGCCGGTCGTTTGGGGTAGGAACCTACGAGCAGTACTTC.

V gene TRBV9 combines with J gene TRBJ2-3; 7 nucleotides line up with TRBD2. This CDR3 is 14 amino acids long. V shed 0 bases, J shed 4 bases, and the junction held 2 bases outside the gene matches. Germline V gene lookup returns CDR1 SGDLS and CDR2 YYNGEE. The CDR3 DNA reads as TGTGCCAGCAGCGTAGTGGCGGGGGCAGATACGCAGTATTTT. Translating it yields CASSVVAGADTQYF.

This clonotype turned up a few times. This chain connects TRBV4-1 to TRBJ1-5, with 7 positions matching TRBD1. J gave up 5 bases and V 3 bases, and 10 bases lay outside the gene matches. Germline V gene sequence: CDR1 MGHRA, CDR2 YSYEKL. This CDR3 is built from 16 residues. CDR3 residues: CASSQGQPAVDQPQHF. The CDR3 DNA reads TGCGCCAGCAGCCAGGGACAGCCGGCCGTCGATCAGCCCCAGCATTTT.

This sequence joins TRBV2 and TRBJ2-1, with 11 nucleotides matching TRBD1. In germline, CDR1 is SNHLY, CDR2 FYNNEI. J was trimmed by 5 bases and V by 10 bases; bases with no gene match: 10. The CDR3 is made up of 15 amino acids. The DNA of the CDR3 is TGTGCCATCAGCCCCCCGGGACAGGGGGACAATGAGCAGTTCTTC. This encodes CAISPPGQGDNEQFF.

There are a few counts of this clonotype. The genes are TRBV4-1 and TRBJ2-1, with D tentatively TRBD1 or TRBD2 (6 bases each). The DNA end favors TRBJ2-7, so the J call may be wrong. Germline V CDR1 and CDR2: MGHRA, YSYEKL. The CDR3 has 15 residues. The CDR3 DNA sequence: TGCGCCAGCAGCCAACGGGGGCCGGCCGGCAATGAGCAGTACTTC. Translation: CASSQRGPAGNEQYF.

This clonotype was recorded at least ten times. The genes are TRBV4-3 and TRBJ2-5, with 7 bases identical to TRBD2. This CDR3 is 15 amino acids long. The ends lost 0 bases at V and 2 bases at J; junction bases unmatched: 3. Germline CDR1 and CDR2: LGHNA and YSLEER. Here the CDR3 reads CASSQEGGDQETQYF. CDR3 nucleotides: TGCGCCAGCAGCCAAGAGGGGGGGGATCAAGAGACCCAGTACTTC.

The J gene is TRBJ1-2, the V gene TRBV30, with unresolved D. Germline V gene lookup returns CDR1 GTSNPN and CDR2 SVGIG (reference sequence). Trimming pared 4 bases from V and 8 bases from J, leaving 11 bases between. There are 11 residues in the CDR3. The CDR3 DNA reads as TGTGCCTGGATGGCACTCTCGGGCTACACCTTC. This gives the protein CAWMALSGYTF.

Only a few counts were recorded for this clonotype. The genes are TRBV9 and TRBJ2-3; D may be TRBD1 (6 bases). The CDR3 totals 15 residues. Per the germline V gene, CDR1 is SGDLS and CDR2 is YYNGEE. Trimming stripped 2 bases from V and 3 bases from J, with 13 bases between. Written as DNA, the CDR3 is TGTGCCAGCAGCGTGATGGGGGCTGGTACAGATACGCAGTATTTT. Protein: CASSVMGAGTDTQYF.

The V gene is TRBV12-3 or TRBV12-4, the J gene TRBJ2-3; D tentatively fits TRBD1 or TRBD2 (5 bases each). The germline V and J ends were trimmed by 8 bases and 7 bases, with 31 bases remaining between them. The CDR3 consists of 18 residues. The CDR3 here is CASPLGERGGYEDNTQYF. The CDR3 DNA follows: TGTGCCAGCCCCTTAGGGGAGCGTGGCGGGTACGAGGATAATACGCAGTATTTT.

The rearrangement uses TRBV6-5 and TRBJ2-3; no clear D gene. Germline-derived CDR1 and CDR2 are MNHEY and SVGAGI. With 4 bases removed from V and 5 bases from J, the gap between germline ends came to 10 bases. The CDR3 totals 13 residues. CDR3 DNA: TGTGCCAGCAGTTGGCAGCGCGGAGATACGCAGTATTTT. It codes for CASSWQRGDTQYF.

The chain carries TRBV5-1 and TRBJ1-2, with a possible D match to TRBD1 (5 bases). Trimming stripped 0 bases from V and 2 bases from J, with 11 bases between. The CDR3 loop spans 15 amino acids. Germline CDR1 and CDR2: SGHRS and YFSETQ. CDR3: CASSLGLTENYGYTF. The DNA of the CDR3 is TGCGCCAGCAGCTTGGGTCTGACAGAAAACTATGGCTACACCTTC.